This is a list of T cell receptor beta chains from one sample in a study of graft-versus-host responses after intestinal transplantation. Their antigen targets remain unknown. Only in-frame clones appear in the TCRdb table, and some are missing; sequencing was by immunoSEQ multiplex PCR. The data contain roughly 120,000 clones, about 95% of them seen just once; the ten biggest clones take up under 3.5%. The sequenced sample was unstimulated CD8+ T cells sorted from spleen or lymph node cells, obtained before intestinal transplant. These receptor sequences come from a human donor who received an intestinal transplant. The conserved cysteine and the conserved F or W are not part of the CDR3 here. Size is omitted from some rows. Given values are once, few, many or a class for expanded clones.

v_call: TRBV6-5
clone_size: -
j_call: TRBJ2-3
cdr3_aa: ASSLGLETDTQY

v_call: TRBV9
clone_size: -
j_call: TRBJ1-5
cdr3_aa: ASSGGVGRGQPQH

v_call: TRBV4-1
clone_size: once
j_call: TRBJ1-5
cdr3_aa: ASSQDRVSNQPQH

v_call: TRBV10-3
clone_size: -
j_call: TRBJ2-7
cdr3_aa: AISVRQGADEQY

v_call: TRBV19
clone_size: once
j_call: TRBJ2-5
cdr3_aa: ASSSRGQETQY

v_call: TRBV5-4
clone_size: -
j_call: TRBJ1-1
cdr3_aa: ASSWGTGELRNTEAF

v_call: TRBV18
clone_size: once
j_call: TRBJ2-7
cdr3_aa: ASSPEVPFGVEQY

v_call: TRBV5-6
clone_size: -
j_call: TRBJ2-7
cdr3_aa: ASSLDPGGTSGYEQY

v_call: TRBV9
clone_size: -
j_call: TRBJ2-2
cdr3_aa: ASSPSGRLTGELF

v_call: TRBV7-7
clone_size: -
j_call: TRBJ2-7
cdr3_aa: ASSLGSGTSYEQY

v_call: TRBV4-2
clone_size: -
j_call: TRBJ1-1
cdr3_aa: ASSQEDFEGNSLAF

v_call: TRBV19
clone_size: -
j_call: TRBJ2-7
cdr3_aa: ASTTSGSNIYEQY

v_call: TRBV6-5
clone_size: -
j_call: TRBJ2-1
cdr3_aa: ASSYVAGDNEQF

v_call: TRBV19
clone_size: -
j_call: TRBJ2-7
cdr3_aa: ASSIQGATYEQY

v_call: TRBV7-3
clone_size: -
j_call: TRBJ2-3
cdr3_aa: ASSSTGTGGDTQY

v_call: TRBV28
clone_size: -
j_call: TRBJ2-5
cdr3_aa: ASSSAGQETQY

v_call: TRBV7-8
clone_size: -
j_call: TRBJ1-1
cdr3_aa: ASSLGGMNTEAF

v_call: TRBV28
clone_size: -
j_call: TRBJ2-7
cdr3_aa: ASKLDRVEEQY

v_call: TRBV5-6
clone_size: -
j_call: TRBJ2-7
cdr3_aa: ASSPPGRSFYEQY

v_call: TRBV5-6
clone_size: -
j_call: TRBJ1-5
cdr3_aa: ASSLEGTYQPQH

v_call: TRBV5-1
clone_size: -
j_call: TRBJ1-2
cdr3_aa: ASSLKGGGRRENYGYT

v_call: TRBV7-9
clone_size: -
j_call: TRBJ2-7
cdr3_aa: ASSSDRSPPGYLYEQY

v_call: TRBV7-3
clone_size: -
j_call: TRBJ2-3
cdr3_aa: ASSRWGRTGHSTDTQY

v_call: TRBV7-8
clone_size: -
j_call: TRBJ2-7
cdr3_aa: ASSLPSRGPAEPYEQY

v_call: TRBV13
clone_size: -
j_call: TRBJ2-4
cdr3_aa: ASSSHTEGLTAKNIQY

v_call: TRBV7-9
clone_size: -
j_call: TRBJ2-7
cdr3_aa: ASSLDRVYGSYEQY

v_call: TRBV13
clone_size: -
j_call: TRBJ2-3
cdr3_aa: ASSLSVGGRTDTQY

v_call: TRBV27
clone_size: once
j_call: TRBJ2-1
cdr3_aa: ACKAYRASPYNEQF

v_call: TRBV4-3
clone_size: -
j_call: TRBJ2-7
cdr3_aa: ASSPGGSTYEQY

v_call: TRBV6-5
clone_size: -
j_call: TRBJ1-4
cdr3_aa: ASSSPGGSNEKLF

v_call: TRBV28
clone_size: -
j_call: TRBJ1-5
cdr3_aa: ASSFGDRGTPNFPNQPQH

v_call: TRBV27
clone_size: -
j_call: TRBJ2-1
cdr3_aa: ASSPGTGTYNEQF

v_call: TRBV2
clone_size: -
j_call: TRBJ1-5
cdr3_aa: ASKLTDSNQPQH

v_call: TRBV28
clone_size: once
j_call: TRBJ2-1
cdr3_aa: ASSLGAAEQF

v_call: TRBV28
clone_size: -
j_call: TRBJ2-7
cdr3_aa: ASSSRGNLYEQY

v_call: TRBV13
clone_size: -
j_call: TRBJ1-1
cdr3_aa: ASSGSTDKNTEAF

v_call: TRBV7-2
clone_size: -
j_call: TRBJ2-7
cdr3_aa: ASSLGQGAYEQY

v_call: TRBV5-4
clone_size: -
j_call: TRBJ1-1
cdr3_aa: ASSGTGLNTEAF

v_call: TRBV28
clone_size: -
j_call: TRBJ2-7
cdr3_aa: ASSMGLAGPAYEQY

v_call: TRBV9
clone_size: -
j_call: TRBJ2-1
cdr3_aa: ASSEPDRGRRGEQF

v_call: TRBV27
clone_size: -
j_call: TRBJ2-7
cdr3_aa: ASSPGLFFYEQY

v_call: TRBV9
clone_size: -
j_call: TRBJ1-4
cdr3_aa: ASSAGTDYNEKLF

v_call: TRBV30
clone_size: -
j_call: TRBJ2-3
cdr3_aa: ATERARGDTQY

v_call: TRBV28
clone_size: -
j_call: TRBJ2-1
cdr3_aa: ASSSALASGRYNEQF

v_call: TRBV29-1
clone_size: -
j_call: TRBJ2-2
cdr3_aa: SGLEGRVGELF

v_call: TRBV28
clone_size: few
j_call: TRBJ2-2
cdr3_aa: ASSLIGRPGTGELF

v_call: TRBV18
clone_size: -
j_call: TRBJ2-7
cdr3_aa: ASAIAGGAYEQY

v_call: TRBV28
clone_size: -
j_call: TRBJ1-5
cdr3_aa: ASSLGGLEGSNQPQH

v_call: TRBV5-5
clone_size: once
j_call: TRBJ2-7
cdr3_aa: ASRALAGLRSTYEQY

v_call: TRBV4-1
clone_size: -
j_call: TRBJ2-3
cdr3_aa: ASSQNRLWWPGTDTQY

v_call: TRBV21-1
clone_size: -
j_call: TRBJ2-7
cdr3_aa: ASSPRGSRGWDEQY

v_call: TRBV28
clone_size: -
j_call: TRBJ2-7
cdr3_aa: ASSYLAWGYEQY

v_call: TRBV7-9
clone_size: -
j_call: TRBJ2-6
cdr3_aa: ASSRISGGANVLT

v_call: TRBV15
clone_size: -
j_call: TRBJ1-4
cdr3_aa: ATSRSRDRSGEKLF

v_call: TRBV28
clone_size: -
j_call: TRBJ1-5
cdr3_aa: ASRTVTNQPQH

v_call: TRBV15
clone_size: -
j_call: TRBJ2-1
cdr3_aa: ATSPRTGNEQF